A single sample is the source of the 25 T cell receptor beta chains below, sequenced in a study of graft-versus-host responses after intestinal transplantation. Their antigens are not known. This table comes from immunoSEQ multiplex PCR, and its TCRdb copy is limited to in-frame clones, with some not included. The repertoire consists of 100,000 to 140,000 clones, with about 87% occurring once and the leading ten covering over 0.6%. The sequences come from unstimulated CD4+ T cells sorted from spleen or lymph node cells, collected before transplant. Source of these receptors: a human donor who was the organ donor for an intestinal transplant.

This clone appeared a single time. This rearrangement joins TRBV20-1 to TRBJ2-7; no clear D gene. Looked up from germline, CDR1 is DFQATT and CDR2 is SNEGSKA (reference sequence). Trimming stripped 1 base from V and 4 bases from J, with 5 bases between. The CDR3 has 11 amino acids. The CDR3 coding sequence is TGCAGTGCTAGAGTGTTATACGAGCAGTACTTC. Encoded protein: CSARVLYEQYF.

The CDR3 reads CASSPGSAEGYEQYF. DNA of the CDR3: TGTGCCAGCAGCCCCGGGAGTGCCGAGGGCTACGAGCAGTACTTC. The rearrangement joins TRBV6-5 to TRBJ2-7; perhaps TRBD2 as D (6 bases). Germline V CDR1 and CDR2: MNHEY, SVGAGI. Trimming took 6 bases from V and 3 from J, leaving 18 bases between them. CDR3 size: 15 residues.

CDR3 DNA: TGTGCCAGCTCACTAACACGGGATCCCGGGGAGCTGTTTTTT. It yields the protein CASSLTRDPGELFF. This chain links TRBV18 with TRBJ2-2, with D perhaps TRBD2 (5 bases). This CDR3 is built from 14 residues. Germline lookup yields CDR1 KGHSH and CDR2 LQKENI. The V gene lost 4 bases and the J gene lost 6 bases, with 12 bases spanning the gap.

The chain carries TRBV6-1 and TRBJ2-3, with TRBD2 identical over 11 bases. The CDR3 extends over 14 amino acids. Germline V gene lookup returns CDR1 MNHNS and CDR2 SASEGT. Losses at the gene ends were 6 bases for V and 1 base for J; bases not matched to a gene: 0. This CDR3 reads CASRTSGGTDTQYF. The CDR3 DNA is TGTGCCAGCAGGACTAGCGGGGGCACAGATACGCAGTATTTT.

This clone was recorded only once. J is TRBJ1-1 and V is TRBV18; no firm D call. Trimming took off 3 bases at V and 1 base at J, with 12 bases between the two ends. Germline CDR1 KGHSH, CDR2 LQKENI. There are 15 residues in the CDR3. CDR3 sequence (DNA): TGTGCCAGCTCACCTCCAGCCACAAAGAACACTGAAGCTTTCTTT. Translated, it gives CASSPPATKNTEAFF.

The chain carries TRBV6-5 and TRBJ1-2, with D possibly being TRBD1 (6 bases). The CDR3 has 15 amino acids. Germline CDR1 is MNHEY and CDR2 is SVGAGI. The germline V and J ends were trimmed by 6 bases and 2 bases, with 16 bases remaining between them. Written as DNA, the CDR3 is TGTGCCAGCAGACCCGACAGGTCCGGGAACTATGGCTACACCTTC. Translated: CASRPDRSGNYGYTF.

The chain's CDR3 is CASSAESSGPDTQYF. CDR3 bases: TGTGCCAGCAGTGCTGAGTCTAGCGGGCCAGATACGCAGTATTTT. The V gene is TRBV6-4, the J gene TRBJ2-3; 8 bases are shared with TRBD2. The CDR3 length is 15 residues. In germline, CDR1 is MRHNA, CDR2 SNTAGT. J was trimmed by 4 bases and V by 4 bases; bases with no gene match: 7.

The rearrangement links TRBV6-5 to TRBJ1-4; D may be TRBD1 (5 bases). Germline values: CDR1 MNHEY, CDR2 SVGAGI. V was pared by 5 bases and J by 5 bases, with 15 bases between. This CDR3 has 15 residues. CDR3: CASSPPGRRNEKLFF. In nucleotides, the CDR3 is TGTGCCAGCAGTCCCCCGGGACGGCGAAATGAAAAACTGTTTTTT.

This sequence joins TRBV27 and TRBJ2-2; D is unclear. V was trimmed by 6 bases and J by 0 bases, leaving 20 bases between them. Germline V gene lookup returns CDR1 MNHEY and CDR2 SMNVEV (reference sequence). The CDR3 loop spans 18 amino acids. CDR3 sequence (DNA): TGTGCCAGCAGCTCCCTCCGGGTCGCCACCCCGAACACCGGGGAGCTGTTTTTT. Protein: CASSSLRVATPNTGELFF.

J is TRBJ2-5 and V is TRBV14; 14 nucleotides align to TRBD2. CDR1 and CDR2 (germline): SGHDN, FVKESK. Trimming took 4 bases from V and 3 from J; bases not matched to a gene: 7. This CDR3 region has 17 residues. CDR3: CASSRLAGGAKKETQYF. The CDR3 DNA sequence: TGTGCCAGCAGCCGACTAGCGGGAGGGGCCAAAAAAGAGACCCAGTACTTC.

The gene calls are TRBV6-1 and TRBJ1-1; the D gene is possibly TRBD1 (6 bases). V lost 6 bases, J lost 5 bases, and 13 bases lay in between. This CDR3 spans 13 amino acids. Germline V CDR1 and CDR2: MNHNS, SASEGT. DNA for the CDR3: TGTGCCAGCAGACCCCCACAGGGAACTGAAGCTTTCTTT. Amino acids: CASRPPQGTEAFF.

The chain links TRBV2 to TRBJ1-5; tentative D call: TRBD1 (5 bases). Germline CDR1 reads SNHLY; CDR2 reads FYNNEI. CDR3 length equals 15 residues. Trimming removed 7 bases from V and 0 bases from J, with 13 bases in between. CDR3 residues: CASTSGTHSNQPQHF. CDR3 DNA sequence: TGTGCCAGCACCTCCGGGACCCATAGCAATCAGCCCCAGCATTTT.

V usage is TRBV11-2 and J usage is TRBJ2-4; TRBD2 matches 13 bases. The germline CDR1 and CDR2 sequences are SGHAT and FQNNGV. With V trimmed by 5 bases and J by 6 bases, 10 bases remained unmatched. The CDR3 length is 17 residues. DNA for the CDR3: TGTGCCAGCAGCAAAGCACGGACTAGCGGGAGAGCAAACATTCAGTACTTC. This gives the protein CASSKARTSGRANIQYF.

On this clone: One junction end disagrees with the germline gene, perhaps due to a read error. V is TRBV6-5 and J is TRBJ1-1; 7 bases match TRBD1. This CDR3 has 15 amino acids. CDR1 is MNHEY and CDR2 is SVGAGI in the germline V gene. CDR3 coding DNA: TGTGCCGGCAGTGGTCGGGACAGCATGAACACTGAAGCTTTCTTT. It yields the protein CAGSGRDSMNTEAFF.

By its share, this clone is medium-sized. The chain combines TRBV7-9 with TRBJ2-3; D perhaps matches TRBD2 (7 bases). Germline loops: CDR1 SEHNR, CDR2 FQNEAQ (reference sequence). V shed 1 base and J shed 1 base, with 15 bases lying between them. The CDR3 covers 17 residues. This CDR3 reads CASSLGQAGARTDTQYF. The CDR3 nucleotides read TGTGCCAGCAGCTTAGGCCAGGCGGGGGCTCGCACAGATACGCAGTATTTT. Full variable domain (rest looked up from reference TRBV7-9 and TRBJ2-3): DTGVSQNPRHKITKRGQNVTFRCDPISEHNRLYWYRQTLGQGPEFLTYFQNEAQLEKSRLLSDRFSAERPKGSFSTLEIQRTEQGDSAMYLCASSLGQAGARTDTQYFGPGTRLTVL.

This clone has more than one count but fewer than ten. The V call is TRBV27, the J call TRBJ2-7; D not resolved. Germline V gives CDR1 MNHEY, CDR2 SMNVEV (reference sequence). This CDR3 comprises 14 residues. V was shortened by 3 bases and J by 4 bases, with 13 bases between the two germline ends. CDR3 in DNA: TGTGCCAGCAGTTTTCAAGACCCTCTTTACGAGCAGTACTTC. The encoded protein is CASSFQDPLYEQYF.

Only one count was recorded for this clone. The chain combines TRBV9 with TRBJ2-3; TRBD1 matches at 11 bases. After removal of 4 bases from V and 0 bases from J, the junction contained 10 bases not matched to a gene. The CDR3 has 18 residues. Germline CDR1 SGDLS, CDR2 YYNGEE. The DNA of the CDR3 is TGTGCCAGCAGCCCGAGAGGACAGGGGGCCATAAGCACAGATACGCAGTATTTT. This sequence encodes CASSPRGQGAISTDTQYF.

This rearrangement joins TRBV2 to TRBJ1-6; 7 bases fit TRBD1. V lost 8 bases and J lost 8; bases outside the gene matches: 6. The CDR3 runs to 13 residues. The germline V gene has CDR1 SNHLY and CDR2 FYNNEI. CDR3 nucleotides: TGTGCCAGCGAGAGACAGGGACATTCACCCCTCCACTTT. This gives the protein CASERQGHSPLHF.

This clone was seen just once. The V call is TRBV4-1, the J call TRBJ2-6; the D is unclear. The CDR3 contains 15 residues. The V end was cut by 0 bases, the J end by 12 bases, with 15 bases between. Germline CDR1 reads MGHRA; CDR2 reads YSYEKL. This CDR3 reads CASSQDLPPVSVLTF. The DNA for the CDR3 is TGCGCCAGCAGCCAAGATCTTCCCCCTGTGAGCGTCCTGACTTTC.

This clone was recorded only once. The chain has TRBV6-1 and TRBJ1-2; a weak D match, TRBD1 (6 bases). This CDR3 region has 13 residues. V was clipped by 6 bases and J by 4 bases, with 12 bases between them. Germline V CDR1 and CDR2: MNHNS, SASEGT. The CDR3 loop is CASSEWTAYGYTF. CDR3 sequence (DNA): TGTGCCAGCAGCGAGTGGACAGCCTATGGCTACACCTTC.

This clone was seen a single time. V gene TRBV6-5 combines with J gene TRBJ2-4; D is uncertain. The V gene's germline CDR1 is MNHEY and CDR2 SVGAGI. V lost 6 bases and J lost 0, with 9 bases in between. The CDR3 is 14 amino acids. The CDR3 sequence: CASSQGLAKNIQYF. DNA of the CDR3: TGTGCCAGCAGCCAAGGTCTAGCCAAAAACATTCAGTACTTC.

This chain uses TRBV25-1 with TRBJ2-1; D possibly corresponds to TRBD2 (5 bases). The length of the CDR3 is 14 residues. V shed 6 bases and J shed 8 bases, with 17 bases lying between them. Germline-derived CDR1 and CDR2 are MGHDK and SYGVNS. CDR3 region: CASSNPRGFDEQFF. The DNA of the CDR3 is TGTGCCAGCAGCAACCCCCGGGGATTCGATGAGCAGTTCTTC. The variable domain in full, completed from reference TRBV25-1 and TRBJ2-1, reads EADIYQTPRYLVIGTGKKITLECSQTMGHDKMYWYQQDPGMELHLIHYSYGVNSTEKGDLSSESTVSRIRTEHFPLTLESARPSHTSQYLCASSNPRGFDEQFFGPGTRLTVL.

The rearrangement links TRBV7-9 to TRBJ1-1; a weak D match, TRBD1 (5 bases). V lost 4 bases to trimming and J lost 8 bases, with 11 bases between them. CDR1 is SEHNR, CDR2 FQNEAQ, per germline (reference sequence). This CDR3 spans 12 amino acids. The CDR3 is CASSWDRQEAFF. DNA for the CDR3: TGTGCCAGCAGCTGGGATCGACAGGAAGCTTTCTTT.

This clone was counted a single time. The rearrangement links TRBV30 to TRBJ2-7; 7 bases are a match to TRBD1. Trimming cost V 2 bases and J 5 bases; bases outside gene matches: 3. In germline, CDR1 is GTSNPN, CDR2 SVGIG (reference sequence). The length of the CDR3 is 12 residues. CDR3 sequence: CAWSLQGHEQYF. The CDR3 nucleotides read TGTGCCTGGAGTCTACAGGGGCACGAGCAGTACTTC.

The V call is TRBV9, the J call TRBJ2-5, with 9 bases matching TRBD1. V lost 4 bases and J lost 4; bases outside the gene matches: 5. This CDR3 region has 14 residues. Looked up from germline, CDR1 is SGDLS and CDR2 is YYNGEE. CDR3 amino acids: CASSPWDRAETQYF. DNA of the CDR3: TGTGCCAGCAGCCCTTGGGACAGGGCAGAGACCCAGTACTTC.